This entry features one T cell receptor (beta chain) sequence. The data were taken from a study of CD8+ T cells in alopecia areata. Study in general: The drug, oral tofacitinib, was given to treated patients at 5 to 10 mg twice daily. After 6 to 18 months of tofacitinib, follow-up continued 6 months off drug.

Extracted from the samples, RNA was reverse transcribed into cDNA to serve as the sequencing template. TCRdb keeps only in-frame clones here, not all; method: immunoSEQ multiplex PCR. The sample yields approximately 180,000 clones, 50% to 75% seen once. Germline V gene sequence: CDR1 SGHDN, CDR2 FVKESK. The CDR3 runs to 14 residues. Trimming left V 3 bases short and J 8 bases short, with 16 bases between. Noted treatment: oral pan-JAK inhibitor, 5-10 mg twice daily. The study team obtained lesional scalp punch biopsies and peripheral blood from alopecia areata patients. The chain uses TRBV14 and TRBJ1-2; D is possibly TRBD1 (5 bases). The clonotype originates from a human donor with alopecia areata. Here the sequenced sample was CD4+ T cells sorted from blood, taken at approximately week 60, from a patient treated with tofacitinib. The DNA for the CDR3 is TGTGCCAGCAGCCAGGGACCGAAAAGCACAGGCTACACCTTC. Its translation: CASSQGPKSTGYTF.